Listed below are T cell receptor beta chains from one sample, sequenced in a study of siplizumab effects on memory and regulatory T cells. Profiling relied on immunoSEQ multiplex PCR, and the TCRdb table lists in-frame clones only, not all of them. This sample has over 85,000 clones, with 93% found just once. What was sequenced was CD8+ T cells sorted from blood. Receptors were obtained from a human donor in good health. Each CDR3 is given with its conserved first and last residue. D genes are given only for firm matches. Clone size is shown for a subset of rows, as once, few, many or a class of expanded clone.

size	J	D	V	DNA	CDR3
.	TRBJ2-3	.	TRBV10-2	TGCGCCAGCAGGCCCGCGGTAGATACGCAGTATTTT	CASRPAVDTQYF
.	TRBJ2-1	.	TRBV9	TGTGCCAGCAGCGTCTTGGCGGGAACCTACAATGAGCAGTTCTTC	CASSVLAGTYNEQFF
once	TRBJ2-7	.	TRBV5-6	TGTGCCAGCAGCCCCGGGGGTGGTGACTACGAGCAGTACTTC	CASSPGGGDYEQYF
.	TRBJ2-2	.	TRBV7-6	TGTGCCACCAAGGAAGGCGGGGTAAACACCGGGGAGCTGTTTTTT	CATKEGGVNTGELFF
few	TRBJ1-6	.	TRBV13	TGTGCCAGCAGCTTAAGCTCCTATAATTCACCCCTCCACTTT	CASSLSSYNSPLHF
.	TRBJ2-3	TRBD1	TRBV2	TGTGCCAGCAGTTCTCTCGACAGGGCACTAACCAACCCCGCCACAGATACGCAGTATTTT	CASSSLDRALTNPATDTQYF
.	TRBJ1-2	TRBD1	TRBV19	TGTGCCAGTAGTTTTGGGACAGCCGACTATGGCTACACCTTC	CASSFGTADYGYTF
few	TRBJ1-2	.	TRBV6-7	TGTGCCAGCAGTACGGACAACAGGGCGAAATATGGCTACACCTTC	CASSTDNRAKYGYTF
.	TRBJ1-2	TRBD1	TRBV30	TGTGCCTGGACCGGGGACAGCGGAGCCTATGGCTACACCTTC	CAWTGDSGAYGYTF
.	TRBJ2-7	TRBD2	TRBV7-9	TGTGCCAGCAGCTTTACGGGAGGGCTGAACGAGCAGTACTTC	CASSFTGGLNEQYF
.	TRBJ2-7	.	TRBV4-1	TGCGCCAGCAGCCAAGACCCACCGGGGACCCACGGCTCCTACGAGCAGTACTTC	CASSQDPPGTHGSYEQYF
.	TRBJ2-5	TRBD2	TRBV9	TGTGCCAGCTCAGGAGACGGGCTAGCGGGAGAGACCCAGTACTTC	CASSGDGLAGETQYF
.	TRBJ1-1	.	TRBV29-1	TGCAGCGTTCGAGGAGACGGGCGGACAGTTGAAGCTTTCTTT	CSVRGDGRTVEAFF
.	TRBJ1-6	.	TRBV30	TGTGCCTGGAGTCAGGGGACCTATAATTCACCCCTCCACTTT	CAWSQGTYNSPLHF
.	TRBJ1-1	.	TRBV6-4	TGTGCCAGCAAAGAGGGGCCGGGGAACACTGAAGCTTTCTTT	CASKEGPGNTEAFF
.	TRBJ2-6	.	TRBV5-5	TGTGCCAGCAGCTTGGGGGCCCTTGGGGCCAACGTCCTGACTTTC	CASSLGALGANVLTF
.	TRBJ1-1	.	TRBV7-6	TGTGCCAGCAGCTCCCCAATACAGGGAGCGAACACTGAAGCTTTCTTT	CASSSPIQGANTEAFF
.	TRBJ1-2	.	TRBV5-1	TGCGCCAGCAGCTTGTCAGACCAGGGTTTTGGCTATGGCTACACCTTC	CASSLSDQGFGYGYTF
once	TRBJ1-2	.	TRBV11-2	TGTGCCAGCAGCTTAGTCCCAGGGGCTCGTGGCTACACCTTC	CASSLVPGARGYTF
once	TRBJ1-5	.	TRBV27	TGTGCCAGCAGTCCCCACAATAGCAATCAGCCCCAGCATTTT	CASSPHNSNQPQHF
.	TRBJ1-2	.	TRBV4-1	TGCGCCAGCAGACACGTGGATTCTAACTATGGCTACACCTTC	CASRHVDSNYGYTF
.	TRBJ2-7	.	TRBV7-8	TGTGCCAGCAGCTCGAGGACCTACGAGCAGTACTTC	CASSSRTYEQYF
.	TRBJ2-3	TRBD1	TRBV9	TGTGCCAGCAGCGAAACAGGGGGCCATTACACAGATACGCAGTATTTT	CASSETGGHYTDTQYF
.	TRBJ2-5	TRBD1	TRBV6-5	TGTGCCAGCAGCCAGGACAGGGGGGAGACCCAGTACTTC	CASSQDRGETQYF
.	TRBJ1-3	.	TRBV7-9	TGTGCCAGCAGCCCTGCGCAGGGGCCCCACTCTGGAAACACCATATATTTT	CASSPAQGPHSGNTIYF
.	TRBJ2-2	.	TRBV5-1	TGCGCCAGCAGCTCCCTCTACGGCGGGACTCCAGTAAAACTCACCGGGGAGCTGTTTTTT	CASSSLYGGTPVKLTGELFF
.	TRBJ1-1	.	TRBV7-9	TGTGCCAGCAGCTTAGGTAGCCTGGGGACCACTGAAGCTTTCTTT	CASSLGSLGTTEAFF
.	TRBJ1-1	TRBD1	TRBV5-1	TGCGCCAGCAGCCTAATGGGACAGCCGAACACTGAAGCTTTCTTT	CASSLMGQPNTEAFF
.	TRBJ2-1	.	TRBV6-1	TGTGCCAGCAGTGAACGATTAGGGTCCAGCTCCTACAATGAGCAGTTCTTC	CASSERLGSSSYNEQFF
.	TRBJ1-1	.	TRBV15	TGTGCCACCAGCAGAGATCGGATGAACACTGAAGCTTTCTTT	CATSRDRMNTEAFF
once	TRBJ2-7	.	TRBV7-3	TGTGCCAGCAGCTTGGACGGAGGGGGCTACGAGCAGTACTTC	CASSLDGGGYEQYF
.	TRBJ2-3	TRBD2	TRBV27	TGTGCCAGCAATTTTGGAGCGGGAGGGCCGGCGGATACGCAGTATTTT	CASNFGAGGPADTQYF
.	TRBJ2-2	.	TRBV2	TGTGCCAGCTTCCACCCACTTGGCGGGGAGCTGTTTTTT	CASFHPLGGELFF
once	TRBJ2-3	TRBD2	TRBV10-1	TGCGCCAGCAGTGAGGCGGGGGGGAGCACAGATACGCAGTATTTT	CASSEAGGSTDTQYF
.	TRBJ2-3	TRBD2	TRBV7-9	TGTGCCAGCAGCCCCCGGGGGACTAGCGGGGGGTTTAGCACAGATACGCAGTATTTT	CASSPRGTSGGFSTDTQYF
.	TRBJ1-2	.	TRBV30	TGTGCCTGGAGCGGGACGGTAGGCTACTATGGCTACACCTTC	CAWSGTVGYYGYTF
.	TRBJ1-2	TRBD1	TRBV7-8	TGTGCCAGCACCCTGGGACAGGGTTACGGCTACACCTTC	CASTLGQGYGYTF
.	TRBJ2-7	TRBD2	TRBV7-8	TGTGCCAGCAGCTTAGTAGCAAGCGGGACCTTGCCCTACGAGCAGTACTTC	CASSLVASGTLPYEQYF
.	TRBJ2-7	TRBD2	TRBV4-1	TGCGCCAGCAGTGTCCGGGGGGGTACTTATTACGAGCAGTACTTC	CASSVRGGTYYEQYF
.	TRBJ1-1	.	TRBV11-2	TGTGCCAGCAGCTTAGCCCGGACACCACCGAACACTGAAGCTTTCTTT	CASSLARTPPNTEAFF
.	TRBJ2-7	TRBD1	TRBV19	TGTGCCAGAGGACAGGGAGACATGGCCGAGCAGTACTTC	CARGQGDMAEQYF
.	TRBJ1-1	TRBD1	TRBV11-2	TGTGCCACCACAGGGGGCAGGAGCACTGAAGCTTTCTTT	CATTGGRSTEAFF
.	TRBJ2-1	TRBD2	TRBV4-3	TGCGCCAGCAGCCAAGGACTAGCGGGAGTAGTCGATGAGCAGTTCTTC	CASSQGLAGVVDEQFF
.	TRBJ1-1	.	TRBV14	TGTGCCAGCAGCCAAGACAGGGGTCGCACTGAAGCTTTCTTT	CASSQDRGRTEAFF
once	TRBJ1-2	TRBD1	TRBV4-3	TGCGCCAGCAGCCAAGCCGGGACAGCCCTAGCCTATGGCTACACCTTC	CASSQAGTALAYGYTF